The source of this TCR beta chain is a study of CD8 T cells in ankylosing spondylitis. The CDR3 covers 16 residues. Trimming left V 1 base short and J 4 bases short, with 16 bases between. Germline CDR1 is DFQATT and CDR2 is SNEGSKA (reference sequence). This clonotype has ten or more counts. Its antigen is still unknown. Researchers built TCR beta libraries using quantitative 5'-RACE with molecular barcodes. TCRdb passed the 5' RACE reads through MiXCR, listing each CDR3 protein once. The sample gives under 250,000 distinct CDR3 sequences, 8% to 11% of which show up once; 2.6% is in the top ten. Study-level results: As reported, disease-linked clones showed significant enrichment in matched ankylosing spondylitis synovial fluid. Peripheral blood held disease-linked clones only at relatively low frequency, and these were CD8+.

The sample was blood, either unsorted or a sorted T cell fraction (not recorded which). The chain couples TRBV20-1 to TRBJ2-2; no reliable D call. This receptor was taken from a male donor with ankylosing spondylitis or in good health (not recorded which). The CDR3 nucleotides read TGCAGTGCTAGAGGCCAGAGTGAGGCGTGCACCGGGGAGCTGTTTTTT. The encoded protein is CSARGQSEACTGELFF.